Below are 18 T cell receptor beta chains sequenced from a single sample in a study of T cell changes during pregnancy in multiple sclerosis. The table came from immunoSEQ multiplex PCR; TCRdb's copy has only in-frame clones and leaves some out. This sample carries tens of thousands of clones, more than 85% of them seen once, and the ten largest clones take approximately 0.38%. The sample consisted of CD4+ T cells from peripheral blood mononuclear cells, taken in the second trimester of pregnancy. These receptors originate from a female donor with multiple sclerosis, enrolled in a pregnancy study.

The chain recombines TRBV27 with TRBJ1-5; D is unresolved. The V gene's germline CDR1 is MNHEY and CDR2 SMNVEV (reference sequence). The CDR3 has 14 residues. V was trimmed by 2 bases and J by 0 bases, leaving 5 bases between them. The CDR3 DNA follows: TGTGCCAGCAGTTTACAGAATAGCAATCAGCCCCAGCATTTT. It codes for CASSLQNSNQPQHF.

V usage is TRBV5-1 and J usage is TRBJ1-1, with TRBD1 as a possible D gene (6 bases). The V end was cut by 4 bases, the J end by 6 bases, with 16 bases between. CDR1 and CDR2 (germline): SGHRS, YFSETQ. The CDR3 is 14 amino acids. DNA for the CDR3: TGCGCCAGCAGCAAGACCGGGACACCGCCTGAAGCTTTCTTT. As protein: CASSKTGTPPEAFF. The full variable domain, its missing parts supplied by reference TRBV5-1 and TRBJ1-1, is KAGVTQTPRYLIKTRGQQVTLSCSPISGHRSVSWYQQTPGQGLQFLFEYFSETQRNKGNFPGRFSGRQFSNSRSEMNVSTLELGDSALYLCASSKTGTPPEAFFGQGTRLTVV.

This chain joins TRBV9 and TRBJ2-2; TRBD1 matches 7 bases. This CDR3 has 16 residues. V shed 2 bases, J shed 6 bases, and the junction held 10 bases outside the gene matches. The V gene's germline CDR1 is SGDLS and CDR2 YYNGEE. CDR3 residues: CASSVSGTVSPGELFF. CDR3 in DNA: TGTGCCAGCAGCGTTTCCGGGACAGTTAGTCCCGGGGAGCTGTTTTTT.

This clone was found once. The CDR3: CASSMGLAYSTDTQYF. The CDR3, as DNA: TGTGCCAGTAGTATGGGACTAGCGTATAGCACAGATACGCAGTATTTT. The chain uses TRBV19 and TRBJ2-3; 10 positions agree with TRBD2. V lost 3 bases, J lost 0 bases, and 3 bases stayed unmatched. CDR3 length equals 16 residues. The germline CDR1 and CDR2 sequences are LNHDA and SQIVND (reference sequence).

CDR3 sequence (DNA): TGCGCCAGCAGCTTGCAAGGGGCCGAAGACACCGGGGAGCTGTTTTTT. It is translated as CASSLQGAEDTGELFF. V is TRBV5-1 and J is TRBJ2-2; maybe TRBD1 (5 bases). Germline V gene sequence: CDR1 SGHRS, CDR2 YFSETQ. V was cut by 1 base and J by 3 bases, with 13 bases left in between. The CDR3 contains 16 residues.

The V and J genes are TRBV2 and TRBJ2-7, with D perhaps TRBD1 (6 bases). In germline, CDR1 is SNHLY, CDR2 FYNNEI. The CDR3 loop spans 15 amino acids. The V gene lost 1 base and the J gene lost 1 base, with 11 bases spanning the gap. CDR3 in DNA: TGTGCCAGCAGTGAAGGCCCCCAGGGGTCCTACGAGCAGTACTTC. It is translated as CASSEGPQGSYEQYF. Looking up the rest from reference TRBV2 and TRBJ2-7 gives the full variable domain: EPEVTQTPSHQVTQMGQEVILRCVPISNHLYFYWYRQILGQKVEFLVSFYNNEISEKSEIFDDQFSVERPDGSNFTLKIRSTKLEDSAMYFCASSEGPQGSYEQYFGPGTRLTVT.

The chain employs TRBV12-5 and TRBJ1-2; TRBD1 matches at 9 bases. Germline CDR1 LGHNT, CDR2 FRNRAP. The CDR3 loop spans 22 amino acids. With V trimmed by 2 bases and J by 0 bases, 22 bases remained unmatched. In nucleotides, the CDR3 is TGTGCTAGTGGTTTGCTCTCTTGGGACAGGGAGGGGTTCGAGTGGGCTAACTATGGCTACACCTTC. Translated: CASGLLSWDREGFEWANYGYTF.

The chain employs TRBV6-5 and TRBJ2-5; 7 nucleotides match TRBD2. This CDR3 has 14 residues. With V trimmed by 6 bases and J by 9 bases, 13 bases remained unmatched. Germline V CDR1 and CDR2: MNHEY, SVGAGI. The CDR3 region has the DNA TGTGCCAGCAGCACAGCGGGGCGGAGAAGGCCCCAGTACTTC. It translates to CASSTAGRRRPQYF.

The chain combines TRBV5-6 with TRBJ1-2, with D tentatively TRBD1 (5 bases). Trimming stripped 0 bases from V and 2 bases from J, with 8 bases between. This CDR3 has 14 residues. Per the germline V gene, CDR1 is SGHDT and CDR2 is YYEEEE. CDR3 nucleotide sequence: TGTGCCAGCAGCTTGGTGACAGCCAACTATGGCTACACCTTC. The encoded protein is CASSLVTANYGYTF.

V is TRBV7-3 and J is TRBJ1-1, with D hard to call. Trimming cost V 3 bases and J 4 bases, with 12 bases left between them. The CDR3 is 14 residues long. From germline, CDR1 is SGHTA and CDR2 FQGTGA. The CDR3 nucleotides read TGTGCCAGCAGCTTCAGGATGGGGAGCACTGAAGCTTTCTTT. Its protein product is CASSFRMGSTEAFF.

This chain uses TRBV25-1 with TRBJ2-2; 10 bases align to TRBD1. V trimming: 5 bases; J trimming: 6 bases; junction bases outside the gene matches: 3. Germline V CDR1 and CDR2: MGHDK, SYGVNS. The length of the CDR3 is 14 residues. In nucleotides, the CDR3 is TGTGCCAGCAGTTCCGGACAGGGGGCCGGGGAGCTGTTTTTT. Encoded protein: CASSSGQGAGELFF.

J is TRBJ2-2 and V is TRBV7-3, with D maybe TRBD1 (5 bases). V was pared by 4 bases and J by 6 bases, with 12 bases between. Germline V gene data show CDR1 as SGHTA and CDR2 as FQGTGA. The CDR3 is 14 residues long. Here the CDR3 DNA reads TGTGCCAGCAGCTCGGACACCAGGCCCGGGGAGCTGTTTTTT. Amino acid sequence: CASSSDTRPGELFF.

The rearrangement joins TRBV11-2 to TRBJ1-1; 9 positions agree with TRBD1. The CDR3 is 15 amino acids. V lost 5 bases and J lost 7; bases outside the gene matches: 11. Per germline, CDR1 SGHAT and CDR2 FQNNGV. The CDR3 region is CASSRRTGEEGEAFF. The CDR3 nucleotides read TGTGCCAGCAGCCGGAGGACAGGGGAAGAGGGTGAAGCTTTCTTT.

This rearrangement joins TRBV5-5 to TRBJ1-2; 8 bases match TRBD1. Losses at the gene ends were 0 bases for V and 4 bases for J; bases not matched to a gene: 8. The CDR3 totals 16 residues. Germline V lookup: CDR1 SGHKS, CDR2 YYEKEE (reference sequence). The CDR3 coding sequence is TGTGCCAGCAGCTTGGGCTCCGCAGGGGGCCTCTATGGCTACACCTTC. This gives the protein CASSLGSAGGLYGYTF.

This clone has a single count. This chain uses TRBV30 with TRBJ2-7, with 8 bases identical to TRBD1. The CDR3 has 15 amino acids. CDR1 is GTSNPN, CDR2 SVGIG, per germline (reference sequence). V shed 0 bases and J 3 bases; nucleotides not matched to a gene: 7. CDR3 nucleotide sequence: TGTGCCTGGAGTGTACTCGGGGACAGGATCTACGAGCAGTACTTC. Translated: CAWSVLGDRIYEQYF.

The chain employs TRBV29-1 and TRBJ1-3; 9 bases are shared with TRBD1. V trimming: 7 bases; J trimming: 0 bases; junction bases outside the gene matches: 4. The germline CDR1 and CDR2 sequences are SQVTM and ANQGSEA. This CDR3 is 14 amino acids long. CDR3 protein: CSGSGQGSGNTIYF. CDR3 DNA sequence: TGCAGCGGATCGGGACAGGGCTCTGGAAACACCATATATTTT.

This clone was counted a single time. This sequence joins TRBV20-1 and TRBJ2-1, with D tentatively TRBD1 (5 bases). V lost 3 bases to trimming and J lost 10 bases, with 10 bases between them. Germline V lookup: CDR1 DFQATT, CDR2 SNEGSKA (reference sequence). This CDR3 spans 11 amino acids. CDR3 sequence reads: CSASNRPEQFF. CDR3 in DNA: TGCAGTGCTAGTAACAGGCCAGAGCAGTTCTTC.

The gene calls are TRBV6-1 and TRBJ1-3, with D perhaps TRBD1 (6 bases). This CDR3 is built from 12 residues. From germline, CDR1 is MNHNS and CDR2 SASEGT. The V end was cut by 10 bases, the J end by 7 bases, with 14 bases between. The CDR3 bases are TGTGCCACCGTTAGACAGGAGAACACCATATATTTT. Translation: CATVRQENTIYF.